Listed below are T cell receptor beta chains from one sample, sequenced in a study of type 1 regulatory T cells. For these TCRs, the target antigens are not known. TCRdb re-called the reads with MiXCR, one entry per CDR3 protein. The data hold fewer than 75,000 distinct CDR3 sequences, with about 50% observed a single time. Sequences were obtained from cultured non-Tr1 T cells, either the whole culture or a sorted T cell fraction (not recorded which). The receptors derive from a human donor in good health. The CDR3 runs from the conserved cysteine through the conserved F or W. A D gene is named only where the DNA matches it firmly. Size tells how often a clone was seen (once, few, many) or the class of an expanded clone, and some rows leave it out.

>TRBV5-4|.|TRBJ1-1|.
TGTGCCAGCAGCTTCTCCAAGGGCACTGAAGCTTTCTTT
CASSFSKGTEAFF
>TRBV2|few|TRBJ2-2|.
TGTGCCAGCAGGTGGAAAGCGGGGAACACCGGGGAGCTGTTTTTT
CASRWKAGNTGELFF
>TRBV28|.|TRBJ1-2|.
TGTGCCAGCAGTTCTGTGGACAGCTATGGCTACACCTTC
CASSSVDSYGYTF
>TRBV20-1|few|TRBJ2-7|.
TGCAGTGCTCGGACGCCTAACAACCCCTACGAGCAGTACTTC
CSARTPNNPYEQYF
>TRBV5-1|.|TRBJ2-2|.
TGCGCCAGCAGCTTGGCGGGGCCAACTAACACCGGGGAGCTGTTTTTT
CASSLAGPTNTGELFF
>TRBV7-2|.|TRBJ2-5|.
TGTGCCAGCAGCTTCGGGCTGCAAGAGACCCAGTACTTC
CASSFGLQETQYF
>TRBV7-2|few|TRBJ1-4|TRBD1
TGTGCCAGCAGCCCCAACAGGGGCTCTGAAAAACTGTTTTTT
CASSPNRGSEKLFF
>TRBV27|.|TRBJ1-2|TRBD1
TGTGCCAGCAGGGGACAGGTGAACTCTCTCTATGGCTACACCTTC
CASRGQVNSLYGYTF
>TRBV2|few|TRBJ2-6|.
TGTGCCAGCAGATCTCCAACTGGGGCCAACGTCCTGACTTTC
CASRSPTGANVLTF
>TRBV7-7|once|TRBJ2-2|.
.
CASSLEEWGWRPGSCFF